The 16 T cell receptor beta chains below come from one sample, sequenced in a study of cytomegalovirus exposure and HLA in healthy donors. This table comes from immunoSEQ multiplex PCR, and its TCRdb copy is limited to in-frame clones, with some not included. The data contain roughly 100,000 clones, about 95% of them singletons. What was sequenced was PBMCs. The receptors come from a woman younger than 30 in good health and CMV-seronegative.

The chain has TRBV9 and TRBJ2-7, with D uncertain. Trimming removed 0 bases at V and 0 bases at J, with 7 bases between. CDR3 length equals 14 residues. Germline loops: CDR1 SGDLS, CDR2 YYNGEE. CDR3 DNA: TGTGCCAGCAGCGTAGATGGCTTCTCCTACGAGCAGTACTTC. Its protein product is CASSVDGFSYEQYF.

The V gene is TRBV27, the J gene TRBJ2-1, with TRBD1 matching 10 bases. Germline V lookup: CDR1 MNHEY, CDR2 SMNVEV (reference sequence). The V gene end was trimmed by 3 bases and the J gene end by 5 bases; junction bases not matched to a gene: 7. The CDR3 length is 16 residues. In DNA, the CDR3 is TGTGCCAGCAGTTTCCTGGACAGGGGGTACAACAATGAGCAGTTCTTC. Residues: CASSFLDRGYNNEQFF.

This clone was picked up a small number of times. This chain joins TRBV7-6 and TRBJ2-3; possibly TRBD1 for D (6 bases). Germline V gene sequence: CDR1 SGHVS, CDR2 FNYEAQ. Trimming left V 6 bases short and J 0 bases short, with 13 bases between. This CDR3 region has 15 residues. The CDR3 protein is CASSSDSFSTDTQYF. The CDR3 DNA follows: TGTGCCAGCAGTTCGGACAGTTTTAGCACAGATACGCAGTATTTT.

The DNA of the CDR3 is TGTGCCAGCAGCCTCACTAGCGGGAGGGGGGTGGAGCAGTACTTC. Translating it yields CASSLTSGRGVEQYF. This chain joins TRBV7-2 and TRBJ2-7; 13 positions agree with TRBD2. This CDR3 has 15 residues. Germline V gives CDR1 SGHTA, CDR2 FQGNSA. V shed 5 bases and J 7 bases; nucleotides not matched to a gene: 8.

For this clone: The same CDR3 can be traced to other DNA sequences in this sample. The genes are TRBV6-5 and TRBJ1-2, with D uncertain. Trimming removed 2 bases from V and 1 base from J, with 8 bases in between. Germline CDR1 reads MNHEY; CDR2 reads SVGAGI. CDR3 length: 14 amino acids. DNA for the CDR3: TGTGCCAGCAGTTACAGCGCCGGTAACTATGGCTACACCTTC. Amino acids: CASSYSAGNYGYTF.

The J gene is TRBJ2-7, the V gene TRBV6-5; D is perhaps TRBD2 (6 bases). V lost 6 bases to trimming and J lost 6 bases, with 18 bases between them. CDR3 size: 14 residues. CDR1 and CDR2 (germline): MNHEY, SVGAGI. The CDR3 DNA sequence: TGTGCCAGCAGCCCCGGGACGGGGAGGCGCGAGCAGTACTTC. This sequence encodes CASSPGTGRREQYF.

This chain's CDR3 is CASSQRQVPMNTEAFF. The CDR3 DNA sequence: TGCGCCAGCAGCCAAAGACAGGTTCCCATGAACACTGAAGCTTTCTTT. The chain joins TRBV4-1 to TRBJ1-1, with D possibly being TRBD1 (6 bases). CDR1 is MGHRA, CDR2 YSYEKL, per germline. V was cut by 2 bases and J by 0 bases, with 13 bases left in between. This CDR3 is 16 amino acids long.

The chain carries TRBV13 and TRBJ1-2; weak D call: TRBD1 (5 bases). Germline CDR1 PRHDT, CDR2 FYEKMQ (reference sequence). Deletions cut 4 bases from V and 5 bases from J, with 14 bases between. This CDR3 region has 14 residues. In DNA form, the CDR3 reads TGTGCCAGCAGCTCTCCTCCAAGGGGTTATGGCTACACCTTC. Amino acid sequence: CASSSPPRGYGYTF.

The chain links TRBV11-3 to TRBJ2-1, with D perhaps matching TRBD1 (6 bases). CDR3 length: 15 residues. Trimming took off 5 bases at V and 0 bases at J, with 11 bases between the two ends. Per germline, CDR1 SGHNT and CDR2 YENEEA. CDR3 nucleotides: TGTGCCAGCAGCGGGGGCAATGACTCCTACAATGAGCAGTTCTTC. This codes for CASSGGNDSYNEQFF. The variable domain in full, completed from reference TRBV11-3 and TRBJ2-1, reads EAGVVQSPRYKIIEKKQPVAFWCNPISGHNTLYWYLQNLGQGPELLIRYENEEAVDDSQLPKDRFSAERLKGVDSTLKIQPAELGDSAVYLCASSGGNDSYNEQFFGPGTRLTVL.

The J gene is TRBJ1-5, the V gene TRBV21-1; TRBD1, the D gene given by the table, was not confirmed from the DNA. TRBV21-1 is a known pseudogene. The CDR3 is made up of 15 amino acids. The CDR3 protein is CASRRSGLSNQPQHF. The CDR3 DNA is TGTGCCAGCAGACGTTCAGGGTTAAGCAATCAGCCCCAGCATTTT.

The chain recombines TRBV14 with TRBJ2-7; D is ambiguous. V lost 4 bases, J lost 6 bases, and 13 bases lay in between. CDR1 SGHDN and CDR2 FVKESK come from the germline V gene. The CDR3 loop spans 13 amino acids. This CDR3 reads CASSPEAWPEQYF. The CDR3 DNA sequence: TGTGCCAGCAGCCCCGAGGCCTGGCCCGAGCAGTACTTC.

The chain couples TRBV9 to TRBJ1-1, with 7 bases that match TRBD1. Per the germline V gene, CDR1 is SGDLS and CDR2 is YYNGEE. The CDR3 spans 15 residues. The J segment lost 10 bases and the V segment lost 0 bases, leaving 12 bases of the junction unmatched. The CDR3 region has the DNA TGTGCCAGCAGCGTAGATGTAGGGGGCGAGGGAGGAGCTTTCTTT. This codes for CASSVDVGGEGGAFF.

The chain couples TRBV7-2 to TRBJ1-2; D might be TRBD1 (5 bases). The V gene lost 7 bases and the J gene lost 5 bases, with 11 bases spanning the gap. In germline, CDR1 is SGHTA, CDR2 FQGNSA. The CDR3 has 12 residues. CDR3 coding DNA: TGTGCCAGCACCGACAGCTTATATGGCTACACCTTC. Protein sequence: CASTDSLYGYTF. The full variable domain, with the rest looked up from reference TRBV7-2 and TRBJ1-2, is GAGVSQSPSNKVTEKGKDVELRCDPISGHTALYWYRQSLGQGLEFLIYFQGNSAPDKSGLPSDRFSAERTGGSVSTLTIQRTQQEDSAVYLCASTDSLYGYTFGSGTRLTVV.

The V call is TRBV12-2, the J call TRBJ2-3; TRBD2, the table's D call, lacks a check against the DNA. TRBV12-2 is listed as a pseudogene. The CDR3 runs 16 residues. This CDR3 is CASRPGLARFWRTQYF. CDR3 nucleotide sequence: TGTGCAAGTCGCCCGGGACTTGCCCGCTTTTGGCGTACGCAGTATTTT.

In DNA form, the CDR3 reads TGTGCCAGCAGCTCCTCCGGGACAGACTATGGCTACACCTTC. Its translation is CASSSSGTDYGYTF. V is TRBV7-6 and J is TRBJ1-2, with 7 bases aligning to TRBD1. Germline V gives CDR1 SGHVS, CDR2 FNYEAQ. The trim removed 4 bases at V and 3 bases at J, leaving 5 bases unmatched. The CDR3 is 14 amino acids.

The V gene is TRBV28, the J gene TRBJ1-4; a weak D match, TRBD1 (5 bases). CDR3 length: 14 amino acids. Germline V CDR1 and CDR2: MDHEN, SYDVKM. Trimming left V 7 bases short and J 10 bases short, with 19 bases between. CDR3 protein: CASNRGRVLGKLFF. CDR3 nucleotides: TGTGCCAGCAACCGGGGGAGGGTCCTGGGAAAACTGTTTTTT. Full variable domain (remainder filled in from reference TRBV28 and TRBJ1-4): DVKVTQSSRYLVKRTGEKVFLECVQDMDHENMFWYRQDPGLGLRLIYFSYDVKMKEKGDIPEGYSVSREKKERFSLILESASTNQTSMYLCASNRGRVLGKLFFGSGTQLSVL.